This T cell receptor (beta chain) was identified in a study of T cell repertoires in ileal Crohn's disease. Germline CDR1 reads LNHDA; CDR2 reads SQIVND (reference sequence). V was pared by 5 bases and J by 7 bases, with 6 bases of the junction left unmatched. The CDR3 contains 15 residues. TCRB immunosequencing input was around 460 nanograms of biopsy DNA per sample. Method: immunoSEQ multiplex PCR; TCRdb's copy keeps in-frame clones and lacks some. The sample shows tens of thousands of clones, roughly nine tenths of them seen only once. Time point noted: neoterminal ileum biopsy at postoperative endoscopy, about 6 months after surgery. Patients were adults with ileal or ileocolonic Crohn's disease needing resection.

This clonotype was sampled from an adult with Crohn's disease. Sequences were obtained from ileal tissue. V and J are TRBV19 and TRBJ1-6, with 9 bases matching TRBD1. The DNA for the CDR3 is TGTGCCAGTAGTGGGACAGGGACGAAGAATTCACCCCTCCACTTT. It is translated as CASSGTGTKNSPLHF.